Included here is one TCR beta chain sequence, with context. V lost 5 bases, J lost 7 bases, and 6 bases stayed unmatched. Germline V gives CDR1 SGHVS, CDR2 FQNEAQ. This CDR3 comprises 14 residues. This sample was included in a study of cytotoxic CD8 clonotypes in ibrutinib-treated CLL. Measured with immunoSEQ multiplex PCR; TCRdb has only the in-frame clones, and not every one. This table has some 81,000 clones, roughly 77% appearing once. The TCR was taken from a human donor with chronic lymphocytic leukemia. This specimen consisted of PBMCs, obtained after 12 months of ibrutinib treatment. The genes are TRBV7-8 and TRBJ2-7; 12 bases agree with TRBD1. CDR3 coding DNA: TGTGCCAGCAGCCCGGGACAGGGGGCCCGGGAGCAGTACTTC. Amino acids: CASSPGQGAREQYF.